This entry features one T cell receptor (beta chain) sequence. Specified treatment: over 15 received Ad26.COV2.S at low or high dose, single or two shots; roughly five received placebo; per-sample allocation not given. The investigators took samples on day 63 after the first vaccine or placebo injection. This record comes from a study of Ad26.COV2.S vaccination and SARS-CoV-2 variants. Sequencing was performed with immunoSEQ multiplex PCR; in TCRdb, only in-frame clones are kept and a portion is missing. Here the sample spans roughly 500,000 clones, about 83% being singletons. V was clipped by 4 bases and J by 2 bases, with 16 bases between them. This CDR3 spans 16 amino acids. Looked up from germline, CDR1 is MDHEN and CDR2 is SYDVKM.

The V and J genes are TRBV28 and TRBJ2-3; tentatively, D is TRBD2 (6 bases). The source is a person between 18 and 65 years old who received the Ad26.COV2.S COVID-19 vaccine or a placebo. The source material was peripheral blood, sampled in a trial of Ad26.COV2.S vaccine versus placebo. DNA of the CDR3: TGTGCCAGCAGTTCGGATAGAGGACTACCCACAGATACGCAGTATTTT. It is translated as CASSSDRGLPTDTQYF. Drawing the rest from reference TRBV28 and TRBJ2-3, the complete variable domain is DVKVTQSSRYLVKRTGEKVFLECVQDMDHENMFWYRQDPGLGLRLIYFSYDVKMKEKGDIPEGYSVSREKKERFSLILESASTNQTSMYLCASSSDRGLPTDTQYFGPGTRLTVL.